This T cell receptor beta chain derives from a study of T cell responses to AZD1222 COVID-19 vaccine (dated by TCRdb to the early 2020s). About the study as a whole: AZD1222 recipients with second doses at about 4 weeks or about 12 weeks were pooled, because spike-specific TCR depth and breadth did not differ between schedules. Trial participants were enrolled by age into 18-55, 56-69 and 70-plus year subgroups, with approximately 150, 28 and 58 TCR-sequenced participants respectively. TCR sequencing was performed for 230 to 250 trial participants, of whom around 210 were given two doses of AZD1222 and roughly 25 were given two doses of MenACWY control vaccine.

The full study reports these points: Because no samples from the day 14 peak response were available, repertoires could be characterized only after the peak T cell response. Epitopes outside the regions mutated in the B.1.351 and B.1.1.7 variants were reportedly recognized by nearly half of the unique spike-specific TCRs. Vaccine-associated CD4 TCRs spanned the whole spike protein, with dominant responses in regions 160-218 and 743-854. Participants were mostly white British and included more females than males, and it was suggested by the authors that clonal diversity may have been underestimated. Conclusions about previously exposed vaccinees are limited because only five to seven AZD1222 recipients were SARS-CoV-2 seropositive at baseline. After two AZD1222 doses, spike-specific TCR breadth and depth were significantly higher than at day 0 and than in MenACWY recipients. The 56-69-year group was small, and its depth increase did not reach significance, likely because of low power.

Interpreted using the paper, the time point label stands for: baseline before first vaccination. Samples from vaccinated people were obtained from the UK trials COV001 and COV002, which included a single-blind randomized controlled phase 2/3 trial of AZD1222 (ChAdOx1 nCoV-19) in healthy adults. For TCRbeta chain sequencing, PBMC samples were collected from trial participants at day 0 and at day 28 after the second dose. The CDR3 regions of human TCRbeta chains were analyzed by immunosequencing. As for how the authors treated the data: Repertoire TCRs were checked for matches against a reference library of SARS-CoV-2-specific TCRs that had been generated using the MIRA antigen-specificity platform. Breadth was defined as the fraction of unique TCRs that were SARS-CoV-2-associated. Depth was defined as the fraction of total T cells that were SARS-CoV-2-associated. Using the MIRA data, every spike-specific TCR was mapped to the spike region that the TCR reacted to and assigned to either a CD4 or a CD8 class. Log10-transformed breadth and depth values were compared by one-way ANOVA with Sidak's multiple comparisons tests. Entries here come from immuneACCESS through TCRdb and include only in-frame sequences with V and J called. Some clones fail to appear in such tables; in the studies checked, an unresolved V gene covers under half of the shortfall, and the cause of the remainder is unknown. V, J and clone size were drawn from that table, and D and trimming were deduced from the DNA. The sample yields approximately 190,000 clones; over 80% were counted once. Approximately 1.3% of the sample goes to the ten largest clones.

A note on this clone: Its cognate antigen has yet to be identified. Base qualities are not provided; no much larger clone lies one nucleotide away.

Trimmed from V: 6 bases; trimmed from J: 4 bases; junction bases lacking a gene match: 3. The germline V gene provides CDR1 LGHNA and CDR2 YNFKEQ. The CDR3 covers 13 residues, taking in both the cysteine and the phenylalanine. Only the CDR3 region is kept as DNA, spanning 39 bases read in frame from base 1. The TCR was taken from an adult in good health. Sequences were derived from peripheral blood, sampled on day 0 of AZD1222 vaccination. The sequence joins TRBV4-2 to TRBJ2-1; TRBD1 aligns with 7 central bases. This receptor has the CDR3 CASRPGQYNEQFF. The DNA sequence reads TGTGCCAGCAGACCGGGACAGTACAATGAGCAGTTCTTC.